The 27 T cell receptor beta chains listed next were all sequenced from one sample in a study of blood T cells in healthy people across ages. Alongside a J-beta primer mix, a sample-barcoded 5' primer served in a second PCR lasting roughly 6 to 12 cycles. In TCRdb, the 5' RACE reads were re-called with MiXCR into one record per CDR3 protein. The sample contains about 1 million distinct CDR3 sequences, under 30% of which appear only once. This sample also appeared in a second study, on T cells of mothers and their children.

The specimen sequenced was blood. The receptors were sampled from a girl aged 2 to 9 in good health.

The CDR3 DNA follows: TGCAGCGTTGGGGGACAGGATAACACAGATACGCAGTATTTT. Amino acids: CSVGGQDNTDTQYF. V and J are TRBV29-1 and TRBJ2-3; the match to TRBD1 covers 8 bases. Trimming cost V 4 bases and J 2 bases; bases outside gene matches: 5. CDR1 is SQVTM, CDR2 ANQGSEA, per germline. CDR3 length: 14 amino acids.

This chain joins TRBV4-3 and TRBJ1-1; maybe TRBD1 (5 bases). CDR1 and CDR2 (germline): LGHNA, YSLEER. This CDR3 comprises 16 residues. V was shortened by 0 bases and J by 6 bases, with 17 bases between the two germline ends. CDR3 sequence: CASSQDPQGFVSEAFF. DNA for the CDR3: TGCGCCAGCAGCCAAGATCCCCAGGGTTTTGTTTCTGAAGCTTTCTTT.

The rearrangement joins TRBV29-1 to TRBJ2-1; D not certain. CDR1 and CDR2 from the germline V gene are SQVTM and ANQGSEA. The germline V and J ends were trimmed by 3 bases and 7 bases, with 16 bases remaining between them. The CDR3 has 14 amino acids. CDR3 sequence: CSVEVANIGNEQFF. DNA for the CDR3: TGCAGCGTTGAGGTAGCCAATATCGGGAATGAGCAGTTCTTC.

This clonotype was counted many times. This sequence joins TRBV9 and TRBJ2-5, with 8 nucleotides matching TRBD1. The V gene end was trimmed by 8 bases and the J gene end by 3 bases; junction bases not matched to a gene: 6. This CDR3 has 13 amino acids. Looked up from germline, CDR1 is SGDLS and CDR2 is YYNGEE. For the CDR3, the DNA is TGTGCCAGTAGTGTGGACAGGGAAGAGACCCAGTACTTC. Protein product: CASSVDREETQYF.

This clonotype was counted between two and nine times. The CDR3, as DNA: TGCGCCAGCAGCGGGGCCTCTAGCGCTCAAGAGACCCAGTACTTC. Its protein is CASSGASSAQETQYF. This chain joins TRBV5-1 and TRBJ2-5; weak D call: TRBD2 (6 bases). Germline V lookup: CDR1 SGHRS, CDR2 YFSETQ. V lost 4 bases and J 2 bases, leaving 15 bases between the germline ends. This CDR3 is 15 amino acids long.

This chain connects TRBV20-1 to TRBJ1-2; TRBD1 matches 10 bases. Germline CDR1 and CDR2: DFQATT and SNEGSKA (reference sequence). CDR3 length: 16 amino acids. V shed 1 base and J 4 bases; nucleotides not matched to a gene: 9. CDR3 sequence reads: CSARVPGTGEGYGYTF. The CDR3 region has the DNA TGCAGTGCTAGAGTTCCCGGGACAGGGGAGGGCTATGGCTACACCTTC.

This clonotype was recorded a few times. The CDR3 region is CASSFMDRVYEQYF. The CDR3 nucleotides read TGTGCCAGCAGTTTCATGGACAGGGTTTACGAGCAGTACTTC. This sequence joins TRBV27 and TRBJ2-7; TRBD1 matches at 8 bases. CDR1 MNHEY and CDR2 SMNVEV come from the germline V gene (reference sequence). This CDR3 comprises 14 residues. After removal of 3 bases from V and 4 bases from J, the junction contained 5 bases not matched to a gene.

The chain links TRBV7-2 to TRBJ2-5; D is possibly TRBD2 (5 bases). The J call may be in error: the DNA end matches TRBJ2-1 better. Germline V gives CDR1 SGHTA, CDR2 FQGNSA. The length of the CDR3 is 14 residues. CDR3 in DNA: TGTGCCAGCAGCTTAGTTAGCGAATTCGGTGGGCAGTTCTTC. Translated, it gives CASSLVSEFGGQFF.

This clonotype was observed a few times. The chain couples TRBV6-5 to TRBJ1-5, with D tentatively TRBD1 (5 bases). This CDR3 spans 14 amino acids. V was clipped by 3 bases and J by 4 bases, with 10 bases between them. CDR1 is MNHEY, CDR2 SVGAGI, per germline. For the CDR3, the DNA is TGTGCCAGCAGTTATGTTCAGGGAAATCAGCCCCAGCATTTT. It encodes CASSYVQGNQPQHF.

The sample holds a few counts of this clonotype. V gene TRBV28 combines with J gene TRBJ2-5; maybe TRBD1 (6 bases). Germline CDR1 and CDR2: MDHEN and SYDVKM. The length of the CDR3 is 16 residues. V lost 2 bases, J lost 1 base, and 14 bases lay in between. CDR3 bases: TGTGCCAGCAGTTTAGGAATACAGGGTGGCCAAGAGACCCAGTACTTC. As protein: CASSLGIQGGQETQYF.

The chain couples TRBV29-1 to TRBJ2-7; no clear D. The CDR3 has 10 residues. The ends were cut back, 5 bases at V and 5 bases at J, with 7 bases in the middle. Germline loops: CDR1 SQVTM, CDR2 ANQGSEA. Written as DNA, the CDR3 is TGCAGCGTTATAAAACACGAGCAGTACTTC. Translating it yields CSVIKHEQYF.

This clonotype came up a few times. This chain uses TRBV11-3 with TRBJ2-5; D might be TRBD1 (5 bases). The ends were cut back, 5 bases at V and 5 bases at J, with 24 bases in the middle. Looked up from germline, CDR1 is SGHNT and CDR2 is YENEEA. The CDR3 is made up of 17 amino acids. The CDR3 DNA reads as TGTGCCAGCAGCCCCCTCCTTGGGGCGCCAAACTCTGAGACCCAGTACTTC. Translated: CASSPLLGAPNSETQYF.

This clonotype occurred a few times. The chain is built from TRBV29-1 and TRBJ2-4; D is uncertain. The CDR3 totals 13 residues. Deletions cut 6 bases from V and 3 bases from J, with 12 bases between. Germline-derived CDR1 and CDR2 are SQVTM and ANQGSEA. CDR3 region: CSVKREGKNIQYF. DNA for the CDR3: TGCAGCGTGAAAAGGGAAGGCAAAAACATTCAGTACTTC.

In this sample, this clonotype turned up many times. The chain joins TRBV7-3 to TRBJ1-1; D ambiguous. V lost 2 bases and J 1 base, leaving 5 bases between the germline ends. Per the germline V gene, CDR1 is SGHTA and CDR2 is FQGTGA. The CDR3 is 13 residues long. CDR3 residues: CASSLGKNTEAFF. The CDR3, as DNA: TGTGCCAGCAGCTTAGGGAAGAACACTGAAGCTTTCTTT.

This clonotype has a handful of counts. The rearrangement uses TRBV4-1 and TRBJ2-1; 8 bases map to TRBD1. The germline V gene encodes CDR1 MGHRA and CDR2 YSYEKL. The ends lost 4 bases at V and 3 bases at J; junction bases unmatched: 5. There are 15 residues in the CDR3. The CDR3 sequence: CASSRPGTGYNEQFF. CDR3 coding DNA: TGCGCCAGCAGCCGTCCCGGGACAGGCTACAATGAGCAGTTCTTC.

This clonotype was counted ten times or more. The chain links TRBV2 to TRBJ2-5; 7 bases agree with TRBD2. The J call is doubtful: the DNA matches TRBJ2-1 better. CDR3 length equals 13 residues. Germline loops: CDR1 SNHLY, CDR2 FYNNEI. CDR3 sequence (DNA): TGTGCCAGCAGGGGCGGGACTACCTATGAGCAGTTCTTC. The encoded protein is CASRGGTTYEQFF.

Notes on this clonotype: One end of the junction fails to match germline, which may point to a read error. The J gene is TRBJ2-5, the V gene TRBV25-1, with D tentatively TRBD2 (6 bases). The CDR3 is made up of 12 amino acids. Germline assignment: CDR1 MGHDK and CDR2 SYGVNS. CDR3 in amino acids: CAGSPRGEAQYF. Here the CDR3 DNA reads TGTGCCGGCAGTCCGCGTGGGGAGGCCCAGTACTTC.

This clonotype has just a few counts. The chain combines TRBV27 with TRBJ1-1; D call uncertain. V shed 6 bases and J shed 3 bases, with 14 bases lying between them. Germline values: CDR1 MNHEY, CDR2 SMNVEV (reference sequence). This CDR3 comprises 14 residues. The CDR3 nucleotides read TGTGCCAGCAGACTCACCCTCGCCCACACTGAAGCTTTCTTT. This translates into CASRLTLAHTEAFF.

This clonotype appeared a few times. The rearrangement joins TRBV4-2 to TRBJ2-1; perhaps TRBD2 as D (7 bases). Per germline, CDR1 LGHNA and CDR2 YNFKEQ. V lost 0 bases, J lost 9 bases, and 12 bases lay in between. The CDR3 runs 14 residues. CDR3: CASSQERGAVEQFF. As DNA, the CDR3 is TGTGCCAGCAGCCAAGAACGGGGGGCCGTTGAGCAGTTCTTC.

This sequence joins TRBV12-3 or TRBV12-4 and TRBJ1-1; TRBD1 might be the D (6 bases). Trimming removed 3 bases from V and 4 bases from J, with 12 bases in between. The CDR3 covers 14 residues. CDR3 sequence: CASSFGIGGTEAFF. In DNA, the CDR3 is TGTGCCAGCAGTTTCGGGATAGGGGGCACTGAAGCTTTCTTT.

The chain couples TRBV12-3 or TRBV12-4 to TRBJ1-5; 11 bases agree with TRBD1. With 5 bases clipped from V and 6 bases from J, the junction kept 6 bases outside the gene matches. The CDR3 has 15 residues. The CDR3 region is CASSMGQGVGQPQHF. The CDR3 nucleotides read TGTGCCAGCAGTATGGGACAGGGGGTTGGTCAGCCCCAGCATTTT.

In this sample, this clonotype turned up a few times. The genes are TRBV12-5 and TRBJ2-3, with 7 bases identical to TRBD1. V gave up 1 base and J gave up 2 bases; unmatched junction bases: 3. Germline lookup yields CDR1 LGHNT and CDR2 FRNRAP. The CDR3 consists of 15 residues. In nucleotides, the CDR3 is TGTGCTAGTGGTTTGGGGACAGGTCTCACAGATACGCAGTATTTT. It is translated as CASGLGTGLTDTQYF.

The V call is TRBV12-3 or TRBV12-4, the J call TRBJ2-3, with 7 bases lining up with TRBD2. The CDR3 extends over 16 amino acids. J gave up 4 bases and V 7 bases, and 14 bases lay outside the gene matches. The CDR3 protein is CASIDGTAGVSDTQYF. CDR3 nucleotide sequence: TGTGCCAGCATTGACGGGACGGCGGGAGTCTCAGATACGCAGTATTTT.

The chain carries TRBV9 and TRBJ2-2; D is undetermined. Germline V lookup: CDR1 SGDLS, CDR2 YYNGEE. This CDR3 contains 16 residues. V was clipped by 0 bases and J by 3 bases, with 12 bases between them. This CDR3 is CASSVVPTQDTGELFF. CDR3 sequence (DNA): TGTGCCAGCAGCGTAGTCCCCACCCAGGACACCGGGGAGCTGTTTTTT. Supplemented by reference TRBV9 and TRBJ2-2, the full variable domain reads DSGVTQTPKHLITATGQRVTLRCSPRSGDLSVYWYQQSLDQGLQFLIQYYNGEERAKGNILERFSAQQFPDLHSELNLSSLELGDSALYFCASSVVPTQDTGELFFGEGSRLTVL.

This clonotype showed up just a few times. Because it lacks the conserved phenylalanine or tryptophan at the end, this CDR3 is likely a read error. The rearrangement joins TRBV6-1 to TRBJ1-4, with D maybe TRBD1 (5 bases). The germline V gene has CDR1 MNHNS and CDR2 SASEGT. The CDR3 spans 20 residues. V lost 6 bases and J lost 3, with 29 bases in between. The CDR3 DNA follows: TGTGCCAGCAGGGTAGGGGCAGGAAGGTTTTCGTTTGAGTCTAATGAAAAACTGTTTTCT. Its protein is CASRVGAGRFSFESNEKLFS.

V is TRBV12-3 or TRBV12-4 and J is TRBJ2-2; D is possibly TRBD2 (5 bases). V lost 7 bases and J 9 bases, leaving 15 bases between the germline ends. CDR3 size: 13 residues. The CDR3 region is CASNRLSRRELFF. DNA of the CDR3: TGTGCCAGCAACCGACTATCCAGGAGGGAGCTGTTTTTT.

This clonotype was seen only a few times. This chain uses TRBV3-1 with TRBJ2-1, with TRBD2 matching 7 bases. The germline V gene encodes CDR1 LGHDT and CDR2 YNNKEL (reference sequence). V dropped 6 bases and J dropped 7; count of bases not matched to a gene: 12. The CDR3 consists of 15 residues. The CDR3 DNA follows: TGTGCCAGCAGTTCCCTTTGGGAGGGCCAAAATGAGCAGTTCTTC. Amino acid sequence: CASSSLWEGQNEQFF.